The sequence of this T cell receptor beta chain was determined in a study of metastatic and nonmetastatic thyroid tumors. Thyroid surgery had not been preceded by any treatment in any patient. This clone was seen just once. Via MiXCR, TCRdb re-called the PCR reads. Here the sample spans about 59,000 clones, 15% to 20% being singletons. Sequencing input: blood. The receptor comes from a male donor with papillary thyroid cancer or a benign thyroid nodule (not recorded which). Some clones in this sample may be carry-over from other donors' samples.

The CDR3 sequence is CASSLSASGFTDTQYF. The CDR3 region has the DNA TGTGCCAGCAGCTTGTCGGCTAGCGGATTCACAGATACGCAGTATTTT. The chain uses TRBV5-4 and TRBJ2-3, with 7 bases aligning to TRBD2. This CDR3 spans 16 amino acids. Germline assignment: CDR1 SGHNT and CDR2 YYREEE (reference sequence). The V gene end was trimmed by 1 base and the J gene end by 2 bases; junction bases not matched to a gene: 7.